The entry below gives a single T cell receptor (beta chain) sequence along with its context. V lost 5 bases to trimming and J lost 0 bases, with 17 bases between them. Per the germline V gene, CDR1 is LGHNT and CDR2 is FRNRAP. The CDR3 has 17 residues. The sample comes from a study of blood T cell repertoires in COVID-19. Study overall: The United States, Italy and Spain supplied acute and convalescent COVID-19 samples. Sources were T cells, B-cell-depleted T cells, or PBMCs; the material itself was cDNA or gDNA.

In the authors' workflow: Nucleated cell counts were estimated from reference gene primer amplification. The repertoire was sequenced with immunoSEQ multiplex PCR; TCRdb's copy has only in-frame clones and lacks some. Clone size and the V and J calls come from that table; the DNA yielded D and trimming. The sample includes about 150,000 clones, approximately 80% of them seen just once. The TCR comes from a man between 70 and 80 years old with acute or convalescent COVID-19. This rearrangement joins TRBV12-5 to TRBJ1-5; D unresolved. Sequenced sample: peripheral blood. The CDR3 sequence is CASGPPGVPISNQPQHF. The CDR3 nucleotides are TGTGCTAGTGGTCCCCCCGGGGTACCGATTAGCAATCAGCCCCAGCATTTT.